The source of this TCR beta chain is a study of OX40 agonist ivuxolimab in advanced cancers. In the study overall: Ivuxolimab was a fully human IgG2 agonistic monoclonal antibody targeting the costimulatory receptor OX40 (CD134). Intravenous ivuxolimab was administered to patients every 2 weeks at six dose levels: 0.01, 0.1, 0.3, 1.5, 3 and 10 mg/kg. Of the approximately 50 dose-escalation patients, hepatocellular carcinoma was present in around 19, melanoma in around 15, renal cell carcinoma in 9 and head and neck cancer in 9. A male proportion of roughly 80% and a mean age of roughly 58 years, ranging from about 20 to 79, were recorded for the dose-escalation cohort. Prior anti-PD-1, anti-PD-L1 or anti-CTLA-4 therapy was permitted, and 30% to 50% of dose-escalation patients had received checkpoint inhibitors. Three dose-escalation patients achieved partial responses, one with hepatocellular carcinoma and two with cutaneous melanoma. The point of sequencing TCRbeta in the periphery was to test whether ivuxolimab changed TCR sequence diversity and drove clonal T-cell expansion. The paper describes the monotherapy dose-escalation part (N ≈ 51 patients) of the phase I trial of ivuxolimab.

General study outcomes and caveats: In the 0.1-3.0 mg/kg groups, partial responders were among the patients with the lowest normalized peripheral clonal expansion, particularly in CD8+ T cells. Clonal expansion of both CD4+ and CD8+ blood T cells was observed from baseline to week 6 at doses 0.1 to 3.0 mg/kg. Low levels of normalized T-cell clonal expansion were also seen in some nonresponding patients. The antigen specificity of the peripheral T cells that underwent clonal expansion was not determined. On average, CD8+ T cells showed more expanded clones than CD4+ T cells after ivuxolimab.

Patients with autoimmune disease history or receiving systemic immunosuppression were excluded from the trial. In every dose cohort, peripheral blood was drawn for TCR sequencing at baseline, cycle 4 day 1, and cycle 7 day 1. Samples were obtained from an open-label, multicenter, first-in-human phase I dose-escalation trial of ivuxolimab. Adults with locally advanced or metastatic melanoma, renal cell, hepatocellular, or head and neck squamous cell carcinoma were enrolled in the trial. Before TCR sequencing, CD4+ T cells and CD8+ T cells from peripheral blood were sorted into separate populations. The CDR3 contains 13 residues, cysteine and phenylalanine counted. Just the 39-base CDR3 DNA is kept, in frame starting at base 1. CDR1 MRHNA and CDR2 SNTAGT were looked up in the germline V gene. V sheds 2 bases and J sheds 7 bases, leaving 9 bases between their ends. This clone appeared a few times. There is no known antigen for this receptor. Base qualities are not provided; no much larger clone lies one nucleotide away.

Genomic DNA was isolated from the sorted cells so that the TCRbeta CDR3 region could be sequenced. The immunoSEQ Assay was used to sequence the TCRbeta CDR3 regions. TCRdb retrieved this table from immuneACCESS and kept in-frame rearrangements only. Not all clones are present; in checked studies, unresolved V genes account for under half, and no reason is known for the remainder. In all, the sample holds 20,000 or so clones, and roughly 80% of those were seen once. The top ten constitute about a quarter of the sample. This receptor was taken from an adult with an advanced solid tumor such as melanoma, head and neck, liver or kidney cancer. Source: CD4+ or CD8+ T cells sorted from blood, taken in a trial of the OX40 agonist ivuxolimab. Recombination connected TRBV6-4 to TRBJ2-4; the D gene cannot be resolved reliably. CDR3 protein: CASSDGSQNIQYF. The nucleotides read TGTGCCAGCAGTGACGGCAGCCAGAACATTCAGTACTTC.